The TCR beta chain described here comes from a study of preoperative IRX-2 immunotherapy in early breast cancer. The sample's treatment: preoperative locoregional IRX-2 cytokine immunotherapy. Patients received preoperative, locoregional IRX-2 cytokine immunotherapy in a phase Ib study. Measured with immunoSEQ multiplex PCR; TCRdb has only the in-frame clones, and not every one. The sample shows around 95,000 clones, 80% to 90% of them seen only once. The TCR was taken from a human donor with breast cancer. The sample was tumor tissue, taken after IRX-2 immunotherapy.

CDR3 sequence reads: CASSPPINRGWNTEAFF. The CDR3 nucleotides are TGTGCCAGCTCACCACCGATAAACAGGGGTTGGAACACTGAAGCTTTCTTT. This chain connects TRBV18 to TRBJ1-1, with 7 bases aligning to TRBD1. J gave up 1 base and V 0 bases, and 8 bases lay outside the gene matches. Germline-derived CDR1 and CDR2 are KGHSH and LQKENI. The CDR3 spans 17 residues.